A single sample is the source of the 22 T cell receptor beta chains below, sequenced in a study of PD-1 blockade in classical Hodgkin lymphoma. TCRdb's table, derived via immunoSEQ multiplex PCR, lists solely in-frame clones and lacks some. This table holds 21,000 or so clones, 65% to 75% found once. Relapse after autologous stem cell transplantation occurred in every patient, and brentuximab vedotin exposure varied. The sample consisted of peripheral blood mononuclear cells (PBMCs), taken at baseline. Receptor source: a human donor with classical Hodgkin lymphoma.

The chain employs TRBV28 and TRBJ1-2, with a weak D call TRBD1 (6 bases). This CDR3 region has 14 residues. From germline, CDR1 is MDHEN and CDR2 SYDVKM. Trimming shortened V by 4 bases and J by 4 bases, and 13 bases separated the two germline ends. CDR3: CASSSQQGIYGYTF. The CDR3 coding sequence is TGTGCCAGCAGTTCTCAACAGGGTATCTATGGCTACACCTTC.

This clone appeared a single time. The V call is TRBV28, the J call TRBJ2-5, with D possibly matching TRBD2 (7 bases). Germline V gene sequence: CDR1 MDHEN, CDR2 SYDVKM. The V and J ends lost 7 bases and 5 bases respectively, with 17 bases between them. CDR3 length: 14 amino acids. This CDR3 reads CASNPPGGAETQYF. CDR3 bases: TGTGCCAGCAACCCCCCGGGGGGCGCTGAGACCCAGTACTTC.

V gene TRBV19 combines with J gene TRBJ2-7; D unresolved. The CDR3 extends over 12 amino acids. V lost 6 bases and J lost 7, with 13 bases in between. The germline V gene encodes CDR1 LNHDA and CDR2 SQIVND (reference sequence). The CDR3 region has the DNA TGTGCCAGTAGCCGGCTAGGAGAGGAGCAGTACTTC. Protein product: CASSRLGEEQYF.

The chain's CDR3 is CASSRTGSSGNTIYF. In DNA, the CDR3 is TGTGCCAGCAGCCGGACAGGGAGCTCTGGAAACACCATATATTTT. The chain couples TRBV7-2 to TRBJ1-3, with 8 bases lining up with TRBD1. Trimming at V came to 5 bases and at J to 0 bases, leaving 3 bases not matched to a gene. Germline V gene data show CDR1 as SGHTA and CDR2 as FQGNSA. The CDR3 spans 15 residues.

There are a few counts of this clone. Here the CDR3 DNA reads TGTGCCAGCAGTGACTCGTGGGGCGCAGCCAACGTCCTGACTTTC. Amino acids: CASSDSWGAANVLTF. The chain combines TRBV6-4 with TRBJ2-6, with D possibly TRBD1 on 5 matching bases. CDR1 and CDR2 (germline): MRHNA, SNTAGT. The ends were cut back, 0 bases at V and 7 bases at J, with 10 bases in the middle. The length of the CDR3 is 15 residues.

CDR3 nucleotide sequence: TGTGCCAGCAGTTCGCGGGACGGAACTCATCAGCCCCAGCATTTT. It yields the protein CASSSRDGTHQPQHF. The chain has TRBV28 and TRBJ1-5, with D perhaps matching TRBD1 (5 bases). Per germline, CDR1 MDHEN and CDR2 SYDVKM. CDR3 length: 15 residues. Between the trimmed V and J ends, which lost 4 bases and 5 bases, there was a span of 15 bases.

The CDR3: CAWGEGTWTAGTYEQYF. CDR3 nucleotides: TGTGCCTGGGGGGAAGGGACCTGGACAGCTGGAACCTACGAGCAGTACTTC. The chain is built from TRBV30 and TRBJ2-5; D may be TRBD1 (6 bases). Gene TRBJ2-7 matches the end of the DNA better, so the J call may be wrong. The CDR3 has 17 residues. Germline values: CDR1 GTSNPN, CDR2 SVGIG (reference sequence).

The table lists this clone with a count of one. CDR3 sequence reads: CASLEGSPYNSPLHF. CDR3 bases: TGTGCCAGCTTGGAGGGCTCACCCTATAATTCACCCCTCCACTTT. The J gene is TRBJ1-6, the V gene TRBV7-2; no definite D call. The germline gives CDR1 SGHTA, CDR2 FQGNSA. This CDR3 comprises 15 residues. Between the trimmed V and J ends, which lost 8 bases and 2 bases, there was a span of 13 bases. The full variable domain, with the rest looked up from reference TRBV7-2 and TRBJ1-6, is GAGVSQSPSNKVTEKGKDVELRCDPISGHTALYWYRQSLGQGLEFLIYFQGNSAPDKSGLPSDRFSAERTGGSVSTLTIQRTQQEDSAVYLCASLEGSPYNSPLHFGNGTRLTVT.

V is TRBV10-1 and J is TRBJ1-6; 11 bases are a match to TRBD1. The CDR3 is made up of 15 amino acids. The germline V gene has CDR1 WNHNN and CDR2 SYGVQD (reference sequence). The V segment lost 4 bases and the J segment 9 bases; nucleotides outside the gene matches: 5. CDR3 nucleotide sequence: TGCGCCAGCAGTGCTGGGACAGGGGGAATTTCACCCCTCCACTTT. Translation: CASSAGTGGISPLHF.

The CDR3 protein is CASRLVFRVHQPQHF. The DNA of the CDR3 is TGTGCAAGTCGCTTAGTTTTCAGGGTCCATCAGCCCCAGCATTTT. V is TRBV12-2 and J is TRBJ1-5; TRBD1 was called by the table and not checked on the DNA. TRBV12-2 is noted as a pseudogene. The CDR3 length is 15 residues.

The chain uses TRBV10-3 and TRBJ2-2; possibly TRBD2 for D (6 bases). CDR1 is ENHRY, CDR2 SYGVKD, per germline. The CDR3 consists of 14 residues. V dropped 8 bases and J dropped 3 bases, with 13 bases sitting between them. CDR3 loop: CAISWTGDTGELFF. The CDR3 coding sequence is TGTGCCATCTCTTGGACGGGGGACACCGGGGAGCTGTTTTTT.

The V call is TRBV27, the J call TRBJ1-5, with D possibly TRBD1 on 5 matching bases. Trimming shortened V by 2 bases and J by 4 bases, and 9 bases separated the two germline ends. Germline V gives CDR1 MNHEY, CDR2 SMNVEV (reference sequence). This CDR3 has 14 residues. In DNA form, the CDR3 reads TGTGCCAGCAGTTTAAGGGGAGGGAATCAGCCCCAGCATTTT. It encodes CASSLRGGNQPQHF.

This clone was seen only once. The chain joins TRBV7-8 to TRBJ2-1, with unresolved D. The V end was cut by 4 bases, the J end by 5 bases, with 18 bases between. The CDR3 sequence is 16 residues long. Germline V gives CDR1 SGHVS, CDR2 FQNEAQ. CDR3 sequence reads: CASSSPGGIGHNEQFF. The DNA of the CDR3 is TGTGCCAGCAGCTCCCCCGGTGGGATAGGTCACAATGAGCAGTTCTTC.

The table lists this clone with a count of one. This chain uses TRBV7-2 with TRBJ1-1; no reliable D call. The CDR3 runs to 15 residues. The V end lost 1 base, the J end lost 2 bases, and 11 bases lay between the germline ends. CDR1 SGHTA and CDR2 FQGNSA come from the germline V gene. The CDR3 DNA reads TGTGCCAGCAGCTTAGGTAGAGGCGGAAACACTGAAGCTTTCTTT. This translates into CASSLGRGGNTEAFF.

The chain joins TRBV5-1 to TRBJ2-7; 10 nucleotides match TRBD1. Germline CDR1 is SGHRS and CDR2 is YFSETQ. With V trimmed by 4 bases and J by 2 bases, 6 bases remained unmatched. The CDR3 has 15 residues. The chain's CDR3 is CASSLGQGGTYEQYF. For the CDR3, the DNA is TGCGCCAGCAGCCTCGGACAGGGGGGCACCTACGAGCAGTACTTC.

A few counts support this clone. This chain connects TRBV7-3 to TRBJ1-1; D gene uncertain. CDR1 and CDR2 (germline): SGHTA, FQGTGA. The CDR3 extends over 13 amino acids. The V end lost 5 bases, the J end lost 7 bases, and 14 bases lay between the germline ends. CDR3 nucleotides: TGTGCCAGCAGCCCATTTCCCGGCCTTGAAGCTTTCTTT. Its translation: CASSPFPGLEAFF.

The chain couples TRBV10-3 to TRBJ2-7; D is possibly TRBD1 or TRBD2 (5 bases each). The CDR3 extends over 12 amino acids. CDR1 is ENHRY and CDR2 is SYGVKD in the germline V gene. The V end was cut by 4 bases, the J end by 2 bases, with 6 bases between. The CDR3 protein is CAISGGAYEQYF. CDR3 coding DNA: TGTGCCATCAGTGGAGGGGCCTACGAGCAGTACTTC.

The chain links TRBV6-4 to TRBJ2-3, with 9 bases fitting TRBD2. The CDR3 runs 14 residues. V dropped 4 bases and J dropped 5; count of bases not matched to a gene: 4. CDR1 is MRHNA and CDR2 is SNTAGT in the germline V gene. CDR3 DNA: TGTGCCAGCAGTGGCGGGGGGGGTGAAGATACGCAGTATTTT. Its translation: CASSGGGGEDTQYF.

The rearrangement joins TRBV5-1 to TRBJ1-5; TRBD1 aligns across 7 bases. Trimming took 2 bases from V and 0 from J; bases not matched to a gene: 2. The CDR3 spans 15 residues. The germline gives CDR1 SGHRS, CDR2 YFSETQ. This CDR3 is CASSFTGDSNQPQHF. The CDR3 DNA follows: TGCGCCAGCAGCTTTACAGGGGATAGCAATCAGCCCCAGCATTTT.

The J gene is TRBJ2-7, the V gene TRBV11-3; D is uncertain. The V and J ends lost 0 bases and 2 bases respectively, with 11 bases between them. The CDR3 sequence is 15 residues long. Germline V gene lookup returns CDR1 SGHNT and CDR2 YENEEA. DNA of the CDR3: TGTGCCAGCAGCTTAGATCGGGTGGCACCCTACGAGCAGTACTTC. Translated, it gives CASSLDRVAPYEQYF.

This clone was observed once. The chain carries TRBV5-6 and TRBJ1-4; D not resolved. The CDR3 loop spans 14 amino acids. V was cut by 9 bases and J by 0 bases, with 12 bases left in between. From germline, CDR1 is SGHDT and CDR2 YYEEEE. CDR3 nucleotides: TGTGCCACCTCGCGGTGGGCAACTAATGAAAAACTGTTTTTT. Its translation: CATSRWATNEKLFF.

In its sample, this clone was seen many times. The chain carries TRBV7-3 and TRBJ2-1; 11 positions agree with TRBD2. In germline, CDR1 is SGHTA, CDR2 FQGTGA. The CDR3 has 16 residues. V lost 5 bases and J lost 8; bases outside the gene matches: 11. In DNA, the CDR3 is TGTGCCAGCAGCCCGGGGAATAGCGGGAGGGCCGATGAGCAGTTCTTC. As protein: CASSPGNSGRADEQFF.